These 14 T cell receptor beta chains originate from one sample sequenced in a study of breast tumors, draining lymph nodes, adjacent tissues (TCRdb year 2016). Lymph node samples were obtained from the axillary draining lymph nodes of breast cancer patients. The method was multiplex PCR. The sequencing machine was an Illumina HiSeq 2000. TCRdb reprocessing: public reads trimmed at Q25 with fastp, clones called with MiXCR, in-frame beta chains kept. When rows share a CDR3 protein, they turn into one entry using the most common DNA and genes. This sample gives under 250,000 distinct CDR3 sequences in total; 32% of them show up just once. Of the sample, roughly 1.3% is held by the ten largest clones. Input material: axillary lymph node tissue. These receptors came from a female donor with breast cancer. Some clones in this sample may be carry-over from other donors' samples.

This chain uses TRBV19 with TRBJ2-2; 7 bases match TRBD1. The trim removed 6 bases at V and 6 bases at J, leaving 10 bases unmatched. The germline V gene has CDR1 LNHDA and CDR2 SQIVND (reference sequence). This CDR3 contains 15 residues. The CDR3 DNA is TGTGCCAGTAGGACCTTGACAGGGTTGTCCGGGGAGCTGTTTTTT. Amino acid sequence: CASRTLTGLSGELFF.

Ten or more counts support this clonotype. This chain links TRBV2 with TRBJ2-4; no clear D gene. Germline CDR1 reads SNHLY; CDR2 reads FYNNEI. Trimming shortened V by 2 bases and J by 0 bases, and 14 bases separated the two germline ends. The CDR3 contains 17 residues. Here the CDR3 DNA reads TGTGCCAGCAGTGAAACCGCAGACTTTATAGCCAAAAACATTCAGTACTTC. Residues: CASSETADFIAKNIQYF.

This clonotype was found many times. The junction does not match germline at one end; this may be a read error. The chain links TRBV30 to TRBJ2-5; no reliable D call. The CDR3 runs to 13 residues. The germline gives CDR1 GTSNPN, CDR2 SVGIG (reference sequence). In DNA form, the CDR3 reads TGTGCCTGGAGTGGTGCTAGACAAGAAACCCAGTACTTC. Its translation is CAWSGARQETQYF.

This clonotype was recorded many times. The rearrangement links TRBV9 to TRBJ1-2; weak D call: TRBD1 (6 bases). The CDR3 is made up of 17 amino acids. The germline CDR1 and CDR2 sequences are SGDLS and YYNGEE. The V and J ends lost 0 bases and 7 bases respectively, with 22 bases between them. This CDR3 reads CASSVVPSETGKIGYTF. The CDR3 DNA sequence: TGTGCCAGCAGCGTAGTCCCCTCAGAAACAGGGAAAATTGGCTACACCTTC.

This clonotype showed up many times. The chain is built from TRBV19 and TRBJ1-4; no clear D. CDR1 and CDR2 (germline): LNHDA, SQIVND (reference sequence). Trimming took off 5 bases at V and 4 bases at J, with 11 bases between the two ends. CDR3 length equals 14 residues. The CDR3 coding sequence is TGTGCCAGTAGTCAAGGACGGATTAATGAAAAACTGTTTTTT. Translated: CASSQGRINEKLFF.

This clonotype was found many times. This chain joins TRBV5-1 and TRBJ2-3; 13 bases match TRBD2. V shed 4 bases and J 4 bases; nucleotides not matched to a gene: 12. The CDR3 spans 18 residues. The germline CDR1 and CDR2 sequences are SGHRS and YFSETQ. The CDR3 protein is CASSKGLAGVGRADTQYF. In DNA form, the CDR3 reads TGCGCCAGCAGCAAAGGACTAGCGGGAGTTGGACGAGCAGATACGCAGTATTTT. The complete variable domain, with remaining parts taken from reference TRBV5-1 and TRBJ2-3, reads KAGVTQTPRYLIKTRGQQVTLSCSPISGHRSVSWYQQTPGQGLQFLFEYFSETQRNKGNFPGRFSGRQFSNSRSEMNVSTLELGDSALYLCASSKGLAGVGRADTQYFGPGTRLTVL.

This chain uses TRBV7-6 with TRBJ1-2, with a tentative D call TRBD1 (6 bases). Trimming took 5 bases from V and 6 from J, leaving 16 bases between them. The CDR3 covers 14 residues. Germline assignment: CDR1 SGHVS and CDR2 FNYEAQ. CDR3 bases: TGTGCCAGCAGCCCAGGGGACCGGCGCCATGGCTACACCTTC. Translation: CASSPGDRRHGYTF.

Only one count was recorded for this clonotype. The genes are TRBV3-1 and TRBJ2-6; possible D gene TRBD2, 6 bases. Trimming shortened V by 6 bases and J by 0 bases, and 15 bases separated the two germline ends. Germline V lookup: CDR1 LGHDT, CDR2 YNNKEL (reference sequence). The CDR3 runs to 17 residues. The CDR3 loop reads CASRVERAYSGANVLTF. As DNA, the CDR3 is TGTGCCAGCAGGGTAGAGCGGGCTTACTCTGGGGCCAACGTCCTGACTTTC.

This clonotype was seen repeatedly, ten times or more. The chain links TRBV5-6 to TRBJ2-7; D tentatively fits TRBD1 or TRBD2 (6 bases each). From germline, CDR1 is SGHDT and CDR2 YYEEEE. This CDR3 has 19 amino acids. Trimming took 0 bases from V and 1 from J, leaving 23 bases between them. CDR3 bases: TGTGCCAGCAGCTTGGGGGGGGCAGGGAGGAGAGTTTTGTCCTACGAGCAGTACTTC. Protein: CASSLGGAGRRVLSYEQYF.

This clonotype has just a few counts. At one end the junction does not follow the germline gene, possibly because of a read error. V usage is TRBV28 and J usage is TRBJ2-5; TRBD1 agrees at 11 bases. The germline CDR1 and CDR2 sequences are MDHEN and SYDVKM. The CDR3 is made up of 14 amino acids. The CDR3 region is CASSSRDRGETQYF. CDR3 bases: TGTGCCAGTAGTTCCCGGGACAGGGGGGAGACCCAGTACTTC. Together with reference TRBV28 and TRBJ2-5, the CDR3 gives the full variable domain: DVKVTQSSRYLVKRTGEKVFLECVQDMDHENMFWYRQDPGLGLRLIYFSYDVKMKEKGDIPEGYSVSREKKERFSLILESASTNQTSMYLCASSSRDRGETQYFGPGTRLLVL.

This clonotype was detected ten times or more. This chain connects TRBV5-5 to TRBJ1-6, with unresolved D. The CDR3 has 14 residues. Trimming cost V 0 bases and J 8 bases, with 9 bases left between them. The germline V gene encodes CDR1 SGHKS and CDR2 YYEKEE (reference sequence). The CDR3 sequence: CASSLEASDSPLHF. The CDR3 coding sequence is TGTGCCAGCAGCTTGGAGGCGTCGGATTCACCCCTCCACTTT. The entire variable domain, with the rest obtained from reference TRBV5-5 and TRBJ1-6, is as follows: DAGVTQSPTHLIKTRGQQVTLRCSPISGHKSVSWYQQVLGQGPQFIFQYYEKEERGRGNFPDRFSARQFPNYSSELNVNALLLGDSALYLCASSLEASDSPLHFGNGTRLTVT.

V usage is TRBV6-1 and J usage is TRBJ2-7; no reliable D call. In germline, CDR1 is MNHNS, CDR2 SASEGT. The CDR3 loop spans 13 amino acids. V was trimmed by 4 bases and J by 4 bases, leaving 11 bases between them. The CDR3 sequence: CASSVEDVYEQYF. CDR3 coding DNA: TGTGCCAGCAGTGTAGAGGATGTATACGAGCAGTACTTC.

This clonotype was seen at least ten times. The chain has TRBV5-1 and TRBJ2-4, with a possible D match to TRBD2 (7 bases). The germline CDR1 and CDR2 sequences are SGHRS and YFSETQ. Trimming took 0 bases from V and 6 from J, leaving 13 bases between them. The CDR3 is 15 residues long. CDR3 region: CASSLDGGPGNIQYF. In DNA, the CDR3 is TGCGCCAGCAGCTTGGACGGGGGGCCCGGAAACATTCAGTACTTC.

This clonotype was counted ten times or more. DNA for the CDR3: TGTGCCTGGAGTCGGACCGCGAGCACAGATACGCAGTATTTT. Amino acid sequence: CAWSRTASTDTQYF. The chain has TRBV30 and TRBJ2-3; D gene uncertain. CDR1 is GTSNPN and CDR2 is SVGIG in the germline V gene (reference sequence). The CDR3 is 14 residues long. V dropped 2 bases and J dropped 0 bases, with 9 bases sitting between them. The full variable domain, with the rest looked up from reference TRBV30 and TRBJ2-3, is SQTIHQWPATLVQPVGSPLSLECTVEGTSNPNLYWYRQAAGRGLQLLFYSVGIGQISSEVPQNLSASRPQDRQFILSSKKLLLSDSGFYLCAWSRTASTDTQYFGPGTRLTVL.